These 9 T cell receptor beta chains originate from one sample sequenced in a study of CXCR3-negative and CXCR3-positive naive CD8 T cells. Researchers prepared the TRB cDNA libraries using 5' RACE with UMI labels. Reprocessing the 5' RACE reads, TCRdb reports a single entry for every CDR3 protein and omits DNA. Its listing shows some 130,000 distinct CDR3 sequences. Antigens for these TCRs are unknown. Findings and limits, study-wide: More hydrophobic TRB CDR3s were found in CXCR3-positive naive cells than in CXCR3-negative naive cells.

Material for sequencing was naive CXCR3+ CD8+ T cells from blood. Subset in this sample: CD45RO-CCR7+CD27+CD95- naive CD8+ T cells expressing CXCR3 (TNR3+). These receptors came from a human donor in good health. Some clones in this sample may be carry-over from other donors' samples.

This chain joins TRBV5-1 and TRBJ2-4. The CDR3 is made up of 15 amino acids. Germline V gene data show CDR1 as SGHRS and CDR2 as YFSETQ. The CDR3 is CASSFPLEVKNIQYF.

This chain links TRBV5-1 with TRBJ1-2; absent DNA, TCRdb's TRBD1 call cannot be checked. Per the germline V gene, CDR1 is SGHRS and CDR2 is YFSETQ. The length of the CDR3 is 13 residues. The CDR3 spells CASKQPGGEGYTF.

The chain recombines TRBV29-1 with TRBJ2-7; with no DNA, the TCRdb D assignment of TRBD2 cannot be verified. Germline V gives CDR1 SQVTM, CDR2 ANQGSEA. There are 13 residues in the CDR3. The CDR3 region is CSVVTSQGYEQYF.

The CDR3 here is CASSSRQGTTYNEQFF. The chain recombines TRBV7-9 with TRBJ2-1; without DNA, the TCRdb call of TRBD1 cannot be checked. Germline CDR1 and CDR2: SEHNR and FQNEAQ (reference sequence). CDR3 length: 16 residues.

CDR3 sequence reads: CASSSMGELFF. The chain uses TRBV11-2 and TRBJ2-2. The CDR3 consists of 11 residues. In germline, CDR1 is SGHAT, CDR2 FQNNGV.

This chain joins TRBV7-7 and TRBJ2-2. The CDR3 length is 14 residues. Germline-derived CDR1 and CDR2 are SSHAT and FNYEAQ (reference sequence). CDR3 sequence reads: CASSLVGGTGELFF.

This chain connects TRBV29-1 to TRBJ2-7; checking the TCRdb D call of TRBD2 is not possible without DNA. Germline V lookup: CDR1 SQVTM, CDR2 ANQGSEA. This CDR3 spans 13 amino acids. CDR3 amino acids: CSVDLAGSYEQYF.

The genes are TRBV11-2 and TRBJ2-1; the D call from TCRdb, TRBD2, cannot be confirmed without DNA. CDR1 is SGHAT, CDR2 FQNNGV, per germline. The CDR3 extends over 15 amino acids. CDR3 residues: CASSEGLSGYDEQFF.

The CDR3 protein is CSVGTVDTEAFF. J is TRBJ1-1 and V is TRBV29-1; TCRdb designates TRBD1, a call that cannot be tested without DNA. The CDR3 consists of 12 residues. Germline-derived CDR1 and CDR2 are SQVTM and ANQGSEA.